These 7 T cell receptor beta chains were all obtained from the same sample, sequenced in a study of CD8 T cells in ankylosing spondylitis. From the 5' RACE reads, TCRdb called clonotypes with MiXCR, one entry per CDR3 protein. The table shows 200,000 to 300,000 distinct CDR3 sequences, with over 30% occurring only once. Sequencing input: blood, either unsorted or a sorted T cell fraction (not recorded which). The receptors derive from a male donor with ankylosing spondylitis or in good health (not recorded which).

The genes are TRBV20-1 and TRBJ2-1; tentatively, D is TRBD2 (6 bases). The germline gives CDR1 DFQATT, CDR2 SNEGSKA (reference sequence). This CDR3 spans 16 amino acids. The V and J ends lost 5 bases and 4 bases respectively, with 21 bases between them. CDR3 region: CSASPTAAGSYNEQFF. The DNA of the CDR3 is TGCAGTGCTTCGCCGACGGCGGCGGGGTCGTACAATGAGCAGTTCTTC.

This chain links TRBV4-1 with TRBJ2-7; maybe TRBD1 (5 bases). The germline V gene encodes CDR1 MGHRA and CDR2 YSYEKL. V lost 2 bases, J lost 0 bases, and 5 bases lay in between. The CDR3 is 13 residues long. CDR3 nucleotide sequence: TGCGCCAGCAGCCAACAGGGCTCCTACGAGCAGTACTTC. This codes for CASSQQGSYEQYF.

The chain links TRBV6-1 to TRBJ1-1, with a tentative D call TRBD1 (5 bases). V lost 6 bases and J lost 10, with 21 bases in between. Germline V gene data show CDR1 as MNHNS and CDR2 as SASEGT. This CDR3 comprises 14 residues. The CDR3 here is CASSFYSGVGGAFF. The CDR3 region has the DNA TGTGCCAGCAGCTTTTACAGTGGGGTGGGGGGAGCTTTCTTT.

This clonotype appeared a few times. CDR3 sequence: CASSARGTPTDTQYF. As DNA, the CDR3 is TGTGCCAGCAGCGCACGGGGGACCCCCACAGATACGCAGTATTTT. The chain joins TRBV9 to TRBJ2-3; maybe TRBD2 (6 bases). This CDR3 has 15 residues. Germline V gene sequence: CDR1 SGDLS, CDR2 YYNGEE. The V gene lost 3 bases and the J gene lost 2 bases, with 13 bases spanning the gap.

V gene TRBV12-3 or TRBV12-4 combines with J gene TRBJ2-3; TRBD2 aligns across 8 bases. The junction had 2 bases not matched to a gene; V was cut back by 3 bases and J by 0 bases. CDR3 size: 15 residues. The CDR3 here is CASSFIAGSTDTQYF. The DNA for the CDR3 is TGTGCCAGCAGTTTTATAGCGGGGAGCACAGATACGCAGTATTTT.

V is TRBV10-3 and J is TRBJ2-5; weak D call: TRBD2 (7 bases). Trimming took 0 bases from V and 2 from J, leaving 13 bases between them. CDR1 is ENHRY, CDR2 SYGVKD, per germline. The CDR3 sequence is 16 residues long. As DNA, the CDR3 is TGTGCCATCAGTGAGTCGAGGGGGGGCCGGCAAGAGACCCAGTACTTC. Residues: CAISESRGGRQETQYF.

The rearrangement uses TRBV5-8 and TRBJ2-7; TRBD2 is a possible D gene (5 bases). The CDR3 is 13 residues long. V was clipped by 4 bases and J by 6 bases, with 14 bases between them. The germline gives CDR1 SGHTS, CDR2 YDEGEE. DNA for the CDR3: TGTGCCAGCAGCGCATGGTCGGGGTTCGAGCAGTACTTC. Translation gives CASSAWSGFEQYF.